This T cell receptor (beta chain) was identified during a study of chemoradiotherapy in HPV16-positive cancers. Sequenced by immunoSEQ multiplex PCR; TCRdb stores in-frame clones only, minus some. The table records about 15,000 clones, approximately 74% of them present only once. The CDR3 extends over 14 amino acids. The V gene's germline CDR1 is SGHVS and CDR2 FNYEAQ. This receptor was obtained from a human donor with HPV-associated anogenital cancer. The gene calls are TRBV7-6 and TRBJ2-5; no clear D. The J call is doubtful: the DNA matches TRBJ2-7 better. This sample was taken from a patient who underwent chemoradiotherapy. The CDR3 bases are TGTGCCAGCAGCTTAAGGTATTCCTCCTACGAGCAGTACTTC. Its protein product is CASSLRYSSYEQYF.